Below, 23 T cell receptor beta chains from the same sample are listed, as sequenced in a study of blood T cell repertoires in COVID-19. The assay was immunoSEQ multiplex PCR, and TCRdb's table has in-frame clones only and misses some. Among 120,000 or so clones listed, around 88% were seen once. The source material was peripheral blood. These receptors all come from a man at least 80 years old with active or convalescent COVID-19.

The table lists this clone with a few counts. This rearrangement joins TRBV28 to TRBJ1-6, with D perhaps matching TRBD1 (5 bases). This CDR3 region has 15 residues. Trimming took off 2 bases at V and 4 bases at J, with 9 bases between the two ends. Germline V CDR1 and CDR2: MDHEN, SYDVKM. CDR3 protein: CASSLAPGYNSPLHF. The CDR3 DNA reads TGTGCCAGCAGTTTAGCCCCAGGGTATAATTCACCCCTCCACTTT.

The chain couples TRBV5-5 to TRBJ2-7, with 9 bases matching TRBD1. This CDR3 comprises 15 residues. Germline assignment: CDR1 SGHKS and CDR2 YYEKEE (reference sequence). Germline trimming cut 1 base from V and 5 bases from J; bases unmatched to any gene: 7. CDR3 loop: CASSLQGQGFHEQYF. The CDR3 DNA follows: TGTGCCAGCAGCTTGCAGGGACAGGGCTTCCACGAGCAGTACTTC.

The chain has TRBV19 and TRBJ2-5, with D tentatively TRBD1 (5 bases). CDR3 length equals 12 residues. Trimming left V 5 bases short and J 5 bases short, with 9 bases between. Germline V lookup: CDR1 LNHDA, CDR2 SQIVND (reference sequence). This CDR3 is CASSLRDETQYF. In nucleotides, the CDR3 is TGTGCCAGTAGTCTCAGGGATGAGACCCAGTACTTC.

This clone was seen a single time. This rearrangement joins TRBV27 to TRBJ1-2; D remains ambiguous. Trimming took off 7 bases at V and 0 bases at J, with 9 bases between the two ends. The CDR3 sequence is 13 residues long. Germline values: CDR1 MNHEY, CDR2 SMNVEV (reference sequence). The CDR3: CASKPFSNYGYTF. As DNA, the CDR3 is TGTGCCAGCAAGCCATTCTCTAACTATGGCTACACCTTC.

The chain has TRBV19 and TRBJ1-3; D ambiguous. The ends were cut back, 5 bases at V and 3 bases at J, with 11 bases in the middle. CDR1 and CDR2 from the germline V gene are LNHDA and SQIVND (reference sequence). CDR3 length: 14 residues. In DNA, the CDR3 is TGTGCCAGTAGTTTACGGGAAGTTGGAAACACCATATATTTT. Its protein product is CASSLREVGNTIYF.

CDR3 residues: CASSLSGGDYNEQFF. The CDR3 DNA reads as TGTGCCAGCAGCTTATCCGGGGGGGACTACAATGAGCAGTTCTTC. This chain joins TRBV11-2 and TRBJ2-1; 8 positions match TRBD2. There are 15 residues in the CDR3. After removal of 2 bases from V and 3 bases from J, the junction contained 3 bases not matched to a gene. Germline V CDR1 and CDR2: SGHAT, FQNNGV.

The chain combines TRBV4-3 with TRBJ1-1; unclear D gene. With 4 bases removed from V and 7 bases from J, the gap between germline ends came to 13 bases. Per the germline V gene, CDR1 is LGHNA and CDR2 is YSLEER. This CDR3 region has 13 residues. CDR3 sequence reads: CASSLRMGDEAFF. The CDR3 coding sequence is TGCGCCAGCAGCCTCCGAATGGGCGATGAAGCTTTCTTT.

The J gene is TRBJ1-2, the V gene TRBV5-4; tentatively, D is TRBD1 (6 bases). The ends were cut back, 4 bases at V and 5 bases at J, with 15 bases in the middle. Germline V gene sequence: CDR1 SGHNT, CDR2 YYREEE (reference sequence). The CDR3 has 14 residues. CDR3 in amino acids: CASSNQRGAYGYTF. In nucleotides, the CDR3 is TGTGCCAGCAGCAACCAGCGGGGGGCGTATGGCTACACCTTC.

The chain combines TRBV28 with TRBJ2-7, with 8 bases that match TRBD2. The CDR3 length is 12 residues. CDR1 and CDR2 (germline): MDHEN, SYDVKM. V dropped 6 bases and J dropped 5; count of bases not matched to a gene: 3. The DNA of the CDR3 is TGTGCCAGCAGACACGGGAGGGACGAGCAGTACTTC. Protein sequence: CASRHGRDEQYF.

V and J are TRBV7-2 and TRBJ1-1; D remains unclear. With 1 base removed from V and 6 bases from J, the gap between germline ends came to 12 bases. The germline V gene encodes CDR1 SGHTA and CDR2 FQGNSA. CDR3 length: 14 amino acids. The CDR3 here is CASSLVSSYPEAFF. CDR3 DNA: TGTGCCAGCAGCTTAGTCAGTTCTTACCCTGAAGCTTTCTTT.

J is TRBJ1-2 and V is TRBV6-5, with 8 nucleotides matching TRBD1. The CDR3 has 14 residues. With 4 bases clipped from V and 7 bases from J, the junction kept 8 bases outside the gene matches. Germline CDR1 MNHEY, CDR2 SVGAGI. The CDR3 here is CASSFTGGLGGYTF. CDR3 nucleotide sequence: TGTGCCAGCAGTTTTACAGGGGGGCTGGGTGGCTACACCTTC.

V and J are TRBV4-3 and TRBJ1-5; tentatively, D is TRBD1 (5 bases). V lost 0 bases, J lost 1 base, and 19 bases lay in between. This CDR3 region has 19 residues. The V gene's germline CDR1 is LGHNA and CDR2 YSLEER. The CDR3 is CASSQESGGQGASNQPQHF. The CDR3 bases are TGCGCCAGCAGCCAAGAGTCGGGGGGTCAGGGAGCCAGCAATCAGCCCCAGCATTTT.

CDR3 sequence: CSASKGSGGYEQYF. CDR3 DNA: TGCAGTGCTAGTAAGGGTAGCGGGGGCTACGAGCAGTACTTC. The V call is TRBV20-1, the J call TRBJ2-7; 9 bases map to TRBD2. The CDR3 has 14 residues. The V gene's germline CDR1 is DFQATT and CDR2 SNEGSKA (reference sequence). J was trimmed by 3 bases and V by 3 bases; bases with no gene match: 6.

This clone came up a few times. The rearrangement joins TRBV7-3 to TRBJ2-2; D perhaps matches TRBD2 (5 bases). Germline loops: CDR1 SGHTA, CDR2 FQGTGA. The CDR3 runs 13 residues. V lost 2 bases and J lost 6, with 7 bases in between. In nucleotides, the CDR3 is TGTGCCAGCAGCTTAGCGGGCTCCGGGGAGCTGTTTTTT. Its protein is CASSLAGSGELFF.

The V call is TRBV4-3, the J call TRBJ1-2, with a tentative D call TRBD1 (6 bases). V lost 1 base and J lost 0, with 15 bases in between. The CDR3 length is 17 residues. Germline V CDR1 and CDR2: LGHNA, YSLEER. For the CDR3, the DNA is TGCGCCAGCAGCCAAGCCATAGGACAGAACTCTAACTATGGCTACACCTTC. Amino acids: CASSQAIGQNSNYGYTF.

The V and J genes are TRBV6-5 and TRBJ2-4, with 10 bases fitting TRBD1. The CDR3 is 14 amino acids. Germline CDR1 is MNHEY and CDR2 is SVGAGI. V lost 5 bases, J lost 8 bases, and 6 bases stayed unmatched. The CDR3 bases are TGTGCCAGCAGTAGACAGGGGGCTTATGACATTCAGTACTTC. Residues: CASSRQGAYDIQYF.

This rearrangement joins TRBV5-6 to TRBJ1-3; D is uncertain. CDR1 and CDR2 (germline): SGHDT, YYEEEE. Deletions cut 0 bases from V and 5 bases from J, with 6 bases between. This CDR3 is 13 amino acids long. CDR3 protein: CASSLAGRNTIYF. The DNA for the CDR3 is TGTGCCAGCAGCTTGGCGGGGAGAAACACCATATATTTT.

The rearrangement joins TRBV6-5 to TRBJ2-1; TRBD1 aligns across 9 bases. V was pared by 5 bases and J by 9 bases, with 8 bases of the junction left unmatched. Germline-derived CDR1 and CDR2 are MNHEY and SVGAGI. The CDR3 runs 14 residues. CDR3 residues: CASSTGTGHSEQFF. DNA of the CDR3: TGTGCCAGCAGTACCGGGACAGGGCATTCTGAGCAGTTCTTC.

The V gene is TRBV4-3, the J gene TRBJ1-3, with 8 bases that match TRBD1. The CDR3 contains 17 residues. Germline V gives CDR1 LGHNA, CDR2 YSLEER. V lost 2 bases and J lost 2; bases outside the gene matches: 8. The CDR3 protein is CASSQKFQGAAGNTIYF. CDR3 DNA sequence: TGCGCCAGCAGCCAAAAATTCCAGGGGGCGGCTGGAAACACCATATATTTT.

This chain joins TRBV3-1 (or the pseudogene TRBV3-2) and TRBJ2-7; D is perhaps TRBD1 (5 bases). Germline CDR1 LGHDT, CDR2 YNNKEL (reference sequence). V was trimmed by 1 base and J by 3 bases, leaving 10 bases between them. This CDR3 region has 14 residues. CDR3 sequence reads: CASSQGQGIYEQYF. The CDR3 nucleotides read TGTGCCAGCAGCCAAGGGCAGGGCATCTACGAGCAGTACTTC.

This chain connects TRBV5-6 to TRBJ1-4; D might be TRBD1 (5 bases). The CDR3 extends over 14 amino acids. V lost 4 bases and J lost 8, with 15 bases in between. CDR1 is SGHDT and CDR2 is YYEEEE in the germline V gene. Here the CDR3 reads CASSGEGVWEKLFF. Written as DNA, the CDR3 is TGTGCCAGCAGCGGGGAAGGGGTATGGGAAAAACTGTTTTTT.

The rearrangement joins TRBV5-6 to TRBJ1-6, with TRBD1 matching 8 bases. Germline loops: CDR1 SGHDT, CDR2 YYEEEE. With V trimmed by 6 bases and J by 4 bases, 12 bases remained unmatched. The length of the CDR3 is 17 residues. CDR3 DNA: TGTGCCAGCACCGATAGTCCCGGGACAGGATATAATTCACCCCTCCACTTT. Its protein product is CASTDSPGTGYNSPLHF.

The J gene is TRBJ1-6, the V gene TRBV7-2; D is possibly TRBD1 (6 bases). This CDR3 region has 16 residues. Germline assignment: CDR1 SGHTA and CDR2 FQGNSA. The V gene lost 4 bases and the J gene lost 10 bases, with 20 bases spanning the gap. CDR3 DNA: TGTGCCAGCAGCTCGAACAGGGCGCCAGTAGGGTCACCCCTCCACTTT. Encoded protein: CASSSNRAPVGSPLHF. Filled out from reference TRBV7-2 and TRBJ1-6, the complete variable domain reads GAGVSQSPSNKVTEKGKDVELRCDPISGHTALYWYRQSLGQGLEFLIYFQGNSAPDKSGLPSDRFSAERTGGSVSTLTIQRTQQEDSAVYLCASSSNRAPVGSPLHFGNGTRLTVT.